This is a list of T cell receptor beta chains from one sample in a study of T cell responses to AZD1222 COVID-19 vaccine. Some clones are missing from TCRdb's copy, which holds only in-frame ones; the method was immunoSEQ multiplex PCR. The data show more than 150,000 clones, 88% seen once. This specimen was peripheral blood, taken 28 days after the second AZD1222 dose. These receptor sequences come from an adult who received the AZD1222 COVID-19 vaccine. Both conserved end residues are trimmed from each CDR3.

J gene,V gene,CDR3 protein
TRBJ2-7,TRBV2,ASSATGGGYEQY
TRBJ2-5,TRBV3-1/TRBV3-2,ASSQDLAGVETQY
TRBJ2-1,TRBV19,ASSIVLTGADEQF
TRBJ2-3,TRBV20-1,SASLAGGRTDTQY
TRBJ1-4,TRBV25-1,ASSEYRGGNEKLF
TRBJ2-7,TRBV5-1,ASSLGRPGAYEQY
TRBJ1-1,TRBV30,AWHPLGGDTEAF
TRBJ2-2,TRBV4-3,ASSQDSATTGELF
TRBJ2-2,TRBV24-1,ATSDRQGDGSGELF
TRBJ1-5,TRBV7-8,ASSRQTDHNQPQH
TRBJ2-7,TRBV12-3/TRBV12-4,ASTRGGQQY
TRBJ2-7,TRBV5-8,ASRTTGSSYEQY
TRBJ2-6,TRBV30,ALGVSGANVLT
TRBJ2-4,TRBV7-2,ASSLEWRGAKNIQY
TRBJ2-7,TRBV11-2,ASSLRQTLTYEQY
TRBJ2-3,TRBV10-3,AITPGLENTDTQY
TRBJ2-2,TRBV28,ASRKGRGRTGELF
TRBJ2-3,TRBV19,ASRDSGSLTDTQY
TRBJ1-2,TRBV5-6,ASSLRGNYGYT
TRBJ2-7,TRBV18,ASSPPWDSYEQY
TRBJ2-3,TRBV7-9,ASSLDLGTSTDTQY
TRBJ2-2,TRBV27,ASSPGAGRGELF
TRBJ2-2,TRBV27,ASSLFTTGTGELF
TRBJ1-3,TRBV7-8,ASSSWTDGNTIY
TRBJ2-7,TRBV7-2,ASSRDQAGNYEQY
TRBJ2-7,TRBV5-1,ASSLLSDSYEQY
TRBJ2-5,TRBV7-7,ASSLSFSGSQETQY
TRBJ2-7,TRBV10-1,ASSGQAGSPYEQY
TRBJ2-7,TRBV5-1,ASSQRTGTYSYEQY
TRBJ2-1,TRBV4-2,ASSQVESYNEQF
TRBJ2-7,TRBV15,ATKQGAGTAYEQY
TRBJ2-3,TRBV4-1,ASGREPTSTDTQY
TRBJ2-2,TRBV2,ASSEWGRRTGELF
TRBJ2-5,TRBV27,ASGQGQETQY
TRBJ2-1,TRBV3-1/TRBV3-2,ASSMKGLINEQF
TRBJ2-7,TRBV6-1,ASSEEGLAANYEQY
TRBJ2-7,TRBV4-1,ASSPSQRDLRVEQY
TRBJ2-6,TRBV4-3,ASSQGIGRNSGANVLT
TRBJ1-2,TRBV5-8,ASSPRRQGVYT
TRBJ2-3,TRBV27,ASSRNLGEDTDTQY
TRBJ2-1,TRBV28,ASSVTSGWGHPF
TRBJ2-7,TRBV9,ASSARGHSDTYEQY
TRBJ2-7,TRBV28,ASARGGDYEQY
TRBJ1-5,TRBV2,ASRTEEKTVNQPQH
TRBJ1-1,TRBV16,ASSQLGQGAEAF
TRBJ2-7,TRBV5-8,ASSLDGQIGSYEQY
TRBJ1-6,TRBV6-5,ASSYETANSPLH
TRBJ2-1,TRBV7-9,ASSFDSEQF
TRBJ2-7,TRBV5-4,ASRGSGTDGEQY
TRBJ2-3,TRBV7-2,ASSLTKREIFTDTQY
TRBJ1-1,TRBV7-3,ASSFMDLSGGGEAF
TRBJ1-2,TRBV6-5,ASSRDRDDYGYT